Listed here are 3 T cell receptor delta chains from one sample, sequenced in a study of Vδ1+ human thymocytes. The template was reverse-transcribed extracted RNA. CDR3 amplicons came from multiplex PCR with pooled V-gene forward and constant-region reverse primers. TCRdb reapplied CATT to the multiplex PCR reads. The sample holds around 76,000 delta-chain clones; about 30% are singletons and the top ten take approximately 0.3%. Overall study results and limits: Highly polyclonal TRG and TRD repertoires with Gaussian CDR3 length distributions appeared in thymus.

The antigens for these receptors are not known. The material sequenced was Vdelta1+ gamma-delta thymocytes from the thymus. Documented subset: FACS-sorted CD3+ TCRalphabeta- TCRVdelta1+ TCRVdelta2- thymocytes. The receptors come from a boy in the first two years of life who had congenital heart surgery.

The V and J genes are TRDV1 and TRDJ1, with 10 bases lining up with TRDD3. CDR3 length equals 19 residues. CDR1 and CDR2 from the germline V gene are TSWWSYY and QGS. The V segment lost 4 bases and the J segment 0 bases; nucleotides outside the gene matches: 14. Here the CDR3 reads CALGVWYRGIRGHTDKLIF. The CDR3 region has the DNA TGTGCTCTTGGGGTTTGGTACCGGGGGATACGGGGACACACCGATAAACTCATCTTT.

V is TRDV2 and J is TRDJ1; 9 positions match TRDD3. V gave up 0 bases and J gave up 3 bases; unmatched junction bases: 34. Germline V gives CDR1 GEAIGNYY, CDR2 EKD. The CDR3 contains 25 residues. CDR3 residues: CACDTGPAVILQLVGDRVWADKLIF. For the CDR3, the DNA is TGTGCCTGTGACACCGGTCCGGCGGTGATCCTACAGTTGGTGGGGGATAGAGTTTGGGCCGATAAACTCATCTTT.

This clone was seen repeatedly, ten times or more. This sequence joins TRDV2 and TRDJ1, with 9 bases aligning to TRDD3. Germline lookup yields CDR1 GEAIGNYY and CDR2 EKD. The CDR3 is 16 amino acids. V was pared by 1 base and J by 0 bases, with 5 bases of the junction left unmatched. The CDR3 DNA reads TGTGCCTGTGACACTGGCCTGGGGGATGACACCGATAAACTCATCTTT. Translating gives CACDTGLGDDTDKLIF.